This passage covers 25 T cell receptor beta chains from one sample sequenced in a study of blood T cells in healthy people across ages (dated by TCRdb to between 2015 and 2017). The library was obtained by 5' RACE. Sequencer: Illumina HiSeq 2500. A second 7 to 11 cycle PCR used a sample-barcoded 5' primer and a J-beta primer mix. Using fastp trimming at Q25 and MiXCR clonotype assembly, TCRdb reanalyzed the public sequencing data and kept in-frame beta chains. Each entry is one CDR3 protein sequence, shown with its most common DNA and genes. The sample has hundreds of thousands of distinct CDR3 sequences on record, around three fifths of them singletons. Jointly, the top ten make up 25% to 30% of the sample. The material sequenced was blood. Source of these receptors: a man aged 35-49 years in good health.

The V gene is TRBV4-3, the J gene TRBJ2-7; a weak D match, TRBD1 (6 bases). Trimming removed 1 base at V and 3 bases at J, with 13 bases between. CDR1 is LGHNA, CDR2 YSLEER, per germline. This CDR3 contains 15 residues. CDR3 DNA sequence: TGCGCCAGCAGCCAAGCGGCAGGGGCCGGCTACGAGCAGTACTTC. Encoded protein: CASSQAAGAGYEQYF.

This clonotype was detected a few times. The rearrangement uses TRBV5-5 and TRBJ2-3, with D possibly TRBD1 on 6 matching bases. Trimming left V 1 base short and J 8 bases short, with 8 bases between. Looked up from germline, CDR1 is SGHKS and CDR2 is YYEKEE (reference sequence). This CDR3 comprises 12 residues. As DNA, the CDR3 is TGTGCCAGCAGCTTGTCCAGGGGTACGCAGTATTTT. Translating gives CASSLSRGTQYF.

CDR3 amino acids: CASSFLERGGEQYF. Here the CDR3 DNA reads TGTGCCAGCAGTTTTTTGGAACGGGGCGGGGAGCAGTACTTC. This chain joins TRBV12-3 or TRBV12-4 and TRBJ2-7, with D possibly called TRBD1 or TRBD2 (5 bases each). The CDR3 has 14 amino acids. V was pared by 3 bases and J by 7 bases, with 16 bases between.

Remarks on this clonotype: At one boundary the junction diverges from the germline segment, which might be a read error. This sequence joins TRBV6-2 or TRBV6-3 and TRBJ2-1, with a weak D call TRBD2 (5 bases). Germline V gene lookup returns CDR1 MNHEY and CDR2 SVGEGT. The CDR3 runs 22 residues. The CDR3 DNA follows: TGTGCCAGTAGTTACCCCGACCGTTATACTAGGGTTTTTCTTGGGTTGTACAATGAGCAGTTCTTC. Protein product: CASSYPDRYTRVFLGLYNEQFF.

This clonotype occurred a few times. The CDR3 sequence: CASSQVGGLYYEQYF. The DNA for the CDR3 is TGCGCCAGCAGCCAAGTAGGGGGGCTTTATTACGAGCAGTACTTC. V and J are TRBV4-1 and TRBJ2-7; D may match TRBD1 or TRBD2 (6 bases each). CDR3 length: 15 amino acids. V lost 1 base and J 4 bases, leaving 14 bases between the germline ends. The germline CDR1 and CDR2 sequences are MGHRA and YSYEKL.

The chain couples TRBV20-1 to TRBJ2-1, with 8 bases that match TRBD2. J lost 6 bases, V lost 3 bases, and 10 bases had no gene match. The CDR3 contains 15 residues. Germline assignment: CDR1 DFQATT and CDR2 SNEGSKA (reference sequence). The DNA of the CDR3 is TGCAGTGCTAGTGGCGGGGGGCCGGATCTCAATGAGCAGTTCTTC. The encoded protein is CSASGGGPDLNEQFF.

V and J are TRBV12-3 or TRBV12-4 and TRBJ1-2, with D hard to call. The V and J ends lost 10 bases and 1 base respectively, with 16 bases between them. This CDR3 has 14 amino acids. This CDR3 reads CATQNLDYNYGYTF. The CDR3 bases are TGTGCCACCCAGAACCTAGACTATAACTATGGCTACACCTTC.

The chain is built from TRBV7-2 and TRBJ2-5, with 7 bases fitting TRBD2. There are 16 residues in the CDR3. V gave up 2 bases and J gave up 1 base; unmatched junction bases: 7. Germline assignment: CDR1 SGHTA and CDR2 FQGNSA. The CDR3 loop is CASSLWGTTIQETQYF. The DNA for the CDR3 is TGTGCCAGCAGCTTATGGGGGACTACCATCCAAGAGACCCAGTACTTC.

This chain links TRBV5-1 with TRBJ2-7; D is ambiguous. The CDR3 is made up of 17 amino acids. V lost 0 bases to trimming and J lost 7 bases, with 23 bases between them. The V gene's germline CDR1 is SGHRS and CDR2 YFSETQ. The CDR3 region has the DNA TGCGCCAGCAGCTTGGTTCTCGGACGAAATTCCTACAATGAGCAGTACTTC. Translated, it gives CASSLVLGRNSYNEQYF.

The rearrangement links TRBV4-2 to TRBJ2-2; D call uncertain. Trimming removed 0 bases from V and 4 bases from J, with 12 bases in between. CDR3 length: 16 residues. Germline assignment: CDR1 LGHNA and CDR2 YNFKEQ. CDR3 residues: CASSQETHRATGELFF. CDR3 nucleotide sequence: TGTGCCAGCAGCCAAGAGACCCATCGAGCCACCGGGGAGCTGTTTTTT.

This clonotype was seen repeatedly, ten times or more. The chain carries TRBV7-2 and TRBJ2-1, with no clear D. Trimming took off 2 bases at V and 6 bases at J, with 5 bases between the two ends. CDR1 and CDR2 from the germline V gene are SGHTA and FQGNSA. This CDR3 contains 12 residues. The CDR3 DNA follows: TGTGCCAGCAGCTTATCGAGCAATGAGCAGTTCTTC. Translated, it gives CASSLSSNEQFF.

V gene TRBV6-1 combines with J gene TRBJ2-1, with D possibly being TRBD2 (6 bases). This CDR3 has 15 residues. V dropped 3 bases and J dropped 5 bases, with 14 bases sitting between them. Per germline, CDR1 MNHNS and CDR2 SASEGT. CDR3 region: CASSETGREDNEQFF. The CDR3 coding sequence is TGTGCCAGCAGTGAGACCGGCAGGGAGGACAATGAGCAGTTCTTC.

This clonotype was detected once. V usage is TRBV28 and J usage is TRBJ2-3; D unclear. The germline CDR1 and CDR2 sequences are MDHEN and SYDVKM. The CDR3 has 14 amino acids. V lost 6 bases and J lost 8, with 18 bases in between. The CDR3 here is CASRGLAALGTQYF. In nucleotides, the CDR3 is TGTGCCAGCAGGGGTCTTGCAGCCTTGGGTACGCAGTATTTT.

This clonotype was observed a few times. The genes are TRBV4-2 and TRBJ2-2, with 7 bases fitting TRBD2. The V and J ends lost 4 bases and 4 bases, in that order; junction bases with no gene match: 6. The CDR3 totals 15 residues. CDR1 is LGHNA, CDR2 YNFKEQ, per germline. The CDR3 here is CASSPRGELTGELFF. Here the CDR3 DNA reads TGTGCCAGCAGCCCTCGGGGGGAGCTCACCGGGGAGCTGTTTTTT.

The CDR3 DNA reads TGCGCCAGCAGCAAATACAGGGGGCTCTACGAGCAGTACTTC. The encoded protein is CASSKYRGLYEQYF. The genes are TRBV4-3 and TRBJ2-7; the match to TRBD1 covers 9 bases. CDR1 and CDR2 from the germline V gene are LGHNA and YSLEER. The ends lost 5 bases at V and 3 bases at J; junction bases unmatched: 5. The CDR3 runs to 14 residues.

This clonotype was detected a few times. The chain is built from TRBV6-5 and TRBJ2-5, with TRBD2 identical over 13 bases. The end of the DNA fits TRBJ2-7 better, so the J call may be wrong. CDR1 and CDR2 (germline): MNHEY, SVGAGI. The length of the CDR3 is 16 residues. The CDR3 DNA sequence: TGTGCCAGCAGTTACTCCCGGACTAGCGGGGGCTCCGAGCAGTACTTC. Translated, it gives CASSYSRTSGGSEQYF.

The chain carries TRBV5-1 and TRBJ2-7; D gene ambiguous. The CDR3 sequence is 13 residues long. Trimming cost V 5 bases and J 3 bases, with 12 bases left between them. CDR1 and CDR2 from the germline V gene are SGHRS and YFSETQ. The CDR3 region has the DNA TGCGCCAGCAGACCAGACGGGCGCTACGAGCAGTACTTC. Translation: CASRPDGRYEQYF.

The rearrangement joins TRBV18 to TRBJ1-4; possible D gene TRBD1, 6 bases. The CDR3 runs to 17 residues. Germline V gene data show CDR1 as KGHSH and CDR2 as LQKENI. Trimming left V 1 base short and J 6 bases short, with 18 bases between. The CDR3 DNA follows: TGTGCCAGCTCACCACGGCCAGGGGTAAGGACGGATGAAAAACTGTTTTTT. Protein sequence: CASSPRPGVRTDEKLFF. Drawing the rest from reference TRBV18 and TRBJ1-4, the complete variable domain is NAGVMQNPRHLVRRRGQEARLRCSPMKGHSHVYWYRQLPEEGLKFMVYLQKENIIDESGMPKERFSAEFPKEGPSILRIQQVVRGDSAAYFCASSPRPGVRTDEKLFFGSGTQLSVL.

CDR3 DNA: TGTGCCAGCAGTGACGTACAGTACAATGAGCAGTTCTTC. It is translated as CASSDVQYNEQFF. The chain employs TRBV12-3 or TRBV12-4 and TRBJ2-1, with D unresolved. V was clipped by 5 bases and J by 4 bases, with 9 bases between them. This CDR3 contains 13 residues.

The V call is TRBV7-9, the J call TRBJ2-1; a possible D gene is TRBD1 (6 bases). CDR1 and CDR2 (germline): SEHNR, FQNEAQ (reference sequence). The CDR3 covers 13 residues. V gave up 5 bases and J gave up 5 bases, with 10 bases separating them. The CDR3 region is CASSKQGNNEQFF. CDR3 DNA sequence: TGTGCCAGCAGCAAGCAGGGGAACAATGAGCAGTTCTTC.

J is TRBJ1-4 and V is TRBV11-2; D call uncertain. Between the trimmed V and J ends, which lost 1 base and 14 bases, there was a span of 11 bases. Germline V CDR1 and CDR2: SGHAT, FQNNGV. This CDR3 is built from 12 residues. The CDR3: CASSLVGGSLFF. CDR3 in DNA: TGTGCCAGCAGCTTAGTAGGAGGTAGTCTGTTTTTT.

CDR3 nucleotides: TGCAGCGTTGGGGCGACGACACCGAACACTGAAGCTTTCTTT. Translated: CSVGATTPNTEAFF. The chain carries TRBV29-1 and TRBJ1-1; no clear D gene. V gave up 4 bases and J gave up 1 base, with 13 bases separating them. Germline values: CDR1 SQVTM, CDR2 ANQGSEA. The length of the CDR3 is 14 residues.

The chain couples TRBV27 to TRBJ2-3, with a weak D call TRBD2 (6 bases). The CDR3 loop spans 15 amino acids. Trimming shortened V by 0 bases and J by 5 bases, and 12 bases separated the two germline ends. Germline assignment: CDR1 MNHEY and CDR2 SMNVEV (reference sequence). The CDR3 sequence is CASSLSPGLQDTQYF. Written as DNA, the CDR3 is TGTGCCAGCAGTTTATCCCCGGGACTTCAAGATACGCAGTATTTT.

The CDR3, as DNA: TGTGCCATCAGTGAGTCGAGTGGGAGCTCCTACAATGAGCAGTACTTC. Protein sequence: CAISESSGSSYNEQYF. The chain has TRBV10-3 and TRBJ2-1; maybe TRBD2 (5 bases). The J call is uncertain, as TRBJ2-7 better fits the DNA end. Germline assignment: CDR1 ENHRY and CDR2 SYGVKD. The CDR3 has 16 amino acids.

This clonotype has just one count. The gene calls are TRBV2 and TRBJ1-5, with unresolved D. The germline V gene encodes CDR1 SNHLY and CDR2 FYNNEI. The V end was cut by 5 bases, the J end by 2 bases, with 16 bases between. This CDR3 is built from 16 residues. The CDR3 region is CASSPFVPVGNQPQHF. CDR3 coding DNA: TGTGCCAGCAGTCCATTTGTTCCGGTTGGCAATCAGCCCCAGCATTTT.